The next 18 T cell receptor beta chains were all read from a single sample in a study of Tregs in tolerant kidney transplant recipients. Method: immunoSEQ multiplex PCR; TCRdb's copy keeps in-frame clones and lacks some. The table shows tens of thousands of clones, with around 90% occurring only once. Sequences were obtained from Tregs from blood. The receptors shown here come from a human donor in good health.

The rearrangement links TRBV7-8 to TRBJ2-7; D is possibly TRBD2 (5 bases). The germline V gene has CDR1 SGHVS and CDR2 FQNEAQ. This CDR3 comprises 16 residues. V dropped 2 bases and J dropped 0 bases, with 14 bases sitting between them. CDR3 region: CASSLLATQSSYEQYF. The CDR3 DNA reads TGTGCCAGCAGCTTATTAGCGACACAGAGCTCCTACGAGCAGTACTTC.

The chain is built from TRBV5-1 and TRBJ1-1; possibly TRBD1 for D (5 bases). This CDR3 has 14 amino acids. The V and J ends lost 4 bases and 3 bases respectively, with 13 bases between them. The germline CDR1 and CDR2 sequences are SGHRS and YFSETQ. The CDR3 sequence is CASSPRGGYTEAFF. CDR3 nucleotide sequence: TGCGCCAGCAGCCCACGGGGGGGATACACTGAAGCTTTCTTT.

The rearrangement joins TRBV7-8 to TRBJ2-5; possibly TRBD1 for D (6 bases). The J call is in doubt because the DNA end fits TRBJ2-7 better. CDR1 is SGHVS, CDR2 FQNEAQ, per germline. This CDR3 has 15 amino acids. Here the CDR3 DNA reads TGTGCCAGCAGCTTAGTGGCAGGGGAAGGCTACGAGCAGTACTTC. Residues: CASSLVAGEGYEQYF.

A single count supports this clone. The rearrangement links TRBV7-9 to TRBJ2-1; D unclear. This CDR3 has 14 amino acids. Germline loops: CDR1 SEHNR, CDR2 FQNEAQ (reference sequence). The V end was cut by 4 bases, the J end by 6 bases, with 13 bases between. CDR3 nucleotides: TGTGCCAGCAGCTCCTTAGGGTTGTCCAATGAGCAGTTCTTC. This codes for CASSSLGLSNEQFF.

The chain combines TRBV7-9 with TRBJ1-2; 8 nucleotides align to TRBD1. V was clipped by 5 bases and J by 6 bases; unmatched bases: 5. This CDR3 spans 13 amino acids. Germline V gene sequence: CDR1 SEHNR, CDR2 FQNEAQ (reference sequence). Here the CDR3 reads CASSIGQGHGYTF. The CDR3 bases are TGTGCCAGCAGCATCGGACAGGGTCATGGCTACACCTTC.

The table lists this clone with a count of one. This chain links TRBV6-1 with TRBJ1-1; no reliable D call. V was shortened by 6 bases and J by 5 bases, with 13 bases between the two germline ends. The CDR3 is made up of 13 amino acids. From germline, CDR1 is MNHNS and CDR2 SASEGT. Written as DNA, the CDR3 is TGTGCCAGCAGCCCCTGGGATTATACTGAAGCTTTCTTT. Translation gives CASSPWDYTEAFF.

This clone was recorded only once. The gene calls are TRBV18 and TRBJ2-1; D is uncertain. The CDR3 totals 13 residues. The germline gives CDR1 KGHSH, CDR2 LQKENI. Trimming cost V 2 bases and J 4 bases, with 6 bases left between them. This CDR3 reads CASSPLIYNEQFF. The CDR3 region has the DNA TGTGCCAGCTCACCATTAATTTACAATGAGCAGTTCTTC.

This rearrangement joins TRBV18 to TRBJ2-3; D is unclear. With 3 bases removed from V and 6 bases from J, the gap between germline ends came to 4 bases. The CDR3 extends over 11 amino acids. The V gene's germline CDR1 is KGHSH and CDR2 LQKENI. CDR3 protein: CASSPLDTQYF. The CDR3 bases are TGTGCCAGCTCACCCTTGGATACGCAGTATTTT.

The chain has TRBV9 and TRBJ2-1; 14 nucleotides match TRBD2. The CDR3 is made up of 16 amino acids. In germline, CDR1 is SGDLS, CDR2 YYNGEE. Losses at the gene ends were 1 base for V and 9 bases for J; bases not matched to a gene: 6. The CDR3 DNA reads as TGTGCCAGCAGCGTAACCGGGACTAGCGGGAGTAGTGAGCAGTTCTTC. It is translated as CASSVTGTSGSSEQFF.

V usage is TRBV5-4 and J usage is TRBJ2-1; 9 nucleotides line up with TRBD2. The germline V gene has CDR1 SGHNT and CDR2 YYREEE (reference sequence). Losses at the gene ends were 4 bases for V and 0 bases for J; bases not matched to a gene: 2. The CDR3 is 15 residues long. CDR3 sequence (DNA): TGTGCCAGCAGCAAAGCGGGGGGCTCCTACAATGAGCAGTTCTTC. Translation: CASSKAGGSYNEQFF.

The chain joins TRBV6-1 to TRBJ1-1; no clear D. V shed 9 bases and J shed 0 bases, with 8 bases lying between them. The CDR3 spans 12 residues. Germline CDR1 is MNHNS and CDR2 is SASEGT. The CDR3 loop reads CASRTVNTEAFF. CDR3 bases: TGTGCCAGTCGGACGGTGAACACTGAAGCTTTCTTT.

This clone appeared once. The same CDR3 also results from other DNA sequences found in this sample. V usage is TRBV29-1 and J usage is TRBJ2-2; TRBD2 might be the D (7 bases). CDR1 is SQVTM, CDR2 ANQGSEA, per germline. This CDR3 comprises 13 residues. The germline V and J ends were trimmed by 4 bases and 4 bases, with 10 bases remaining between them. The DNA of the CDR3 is TGCAGCGTTGGAGGGGGGGGCACCGGGGAGCTGTTTTTT. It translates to CSVGGGGTGELFF.

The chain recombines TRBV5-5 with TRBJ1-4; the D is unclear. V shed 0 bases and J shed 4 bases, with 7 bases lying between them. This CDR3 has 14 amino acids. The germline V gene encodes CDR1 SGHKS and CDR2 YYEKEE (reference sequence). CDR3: CASSLGPFNEKLFF. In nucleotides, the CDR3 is TGTGCCAGCAGCTTGGGACCTTTTAATGAAAAACTGTTTTTT.

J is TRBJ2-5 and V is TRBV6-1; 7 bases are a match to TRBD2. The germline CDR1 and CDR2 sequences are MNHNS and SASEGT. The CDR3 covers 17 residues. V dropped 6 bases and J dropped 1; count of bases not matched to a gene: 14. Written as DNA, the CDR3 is TGTGCCAGCAGCGAACCTAGCGGAGGGGTGGTCCAAGAGACCCAGTACTTC. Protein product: CASSEPSGGVVQETQYF.

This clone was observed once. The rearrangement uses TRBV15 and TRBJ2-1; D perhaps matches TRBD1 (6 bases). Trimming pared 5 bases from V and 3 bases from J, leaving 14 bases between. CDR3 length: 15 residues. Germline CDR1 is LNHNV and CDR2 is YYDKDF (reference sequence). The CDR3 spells CATSQGTYNYNEQFF. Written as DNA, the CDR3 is TGTGCCACCAGCCAGGGGACATATAACTACAATGAGCAGTTCTTC.

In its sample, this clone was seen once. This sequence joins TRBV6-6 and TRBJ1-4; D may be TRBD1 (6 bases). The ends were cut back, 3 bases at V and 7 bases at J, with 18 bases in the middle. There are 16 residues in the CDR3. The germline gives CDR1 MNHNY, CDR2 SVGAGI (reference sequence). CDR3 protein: CASSYESTGGGEKLFF. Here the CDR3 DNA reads TGTGCCAGCAGTTATGAGTCGACAGGTGGGGGTGAAAAACTGTTTTTT.

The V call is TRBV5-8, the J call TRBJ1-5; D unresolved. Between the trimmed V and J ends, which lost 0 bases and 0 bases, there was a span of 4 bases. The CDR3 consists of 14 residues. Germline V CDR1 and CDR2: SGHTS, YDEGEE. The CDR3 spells CASSLGYSNQPQHF. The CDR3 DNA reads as TGTGCCAGCAGCTTGGGATATAGCAATCAGCCCCAGCATTTT.

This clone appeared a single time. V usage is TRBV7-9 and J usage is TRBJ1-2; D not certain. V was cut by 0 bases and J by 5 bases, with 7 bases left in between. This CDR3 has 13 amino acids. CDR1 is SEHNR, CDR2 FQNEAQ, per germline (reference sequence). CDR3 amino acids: CASSLASGYGYTF. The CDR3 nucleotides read TGTGCCAGCAGCTTAGCTTCGGGTTATGGCTACACCTTC.